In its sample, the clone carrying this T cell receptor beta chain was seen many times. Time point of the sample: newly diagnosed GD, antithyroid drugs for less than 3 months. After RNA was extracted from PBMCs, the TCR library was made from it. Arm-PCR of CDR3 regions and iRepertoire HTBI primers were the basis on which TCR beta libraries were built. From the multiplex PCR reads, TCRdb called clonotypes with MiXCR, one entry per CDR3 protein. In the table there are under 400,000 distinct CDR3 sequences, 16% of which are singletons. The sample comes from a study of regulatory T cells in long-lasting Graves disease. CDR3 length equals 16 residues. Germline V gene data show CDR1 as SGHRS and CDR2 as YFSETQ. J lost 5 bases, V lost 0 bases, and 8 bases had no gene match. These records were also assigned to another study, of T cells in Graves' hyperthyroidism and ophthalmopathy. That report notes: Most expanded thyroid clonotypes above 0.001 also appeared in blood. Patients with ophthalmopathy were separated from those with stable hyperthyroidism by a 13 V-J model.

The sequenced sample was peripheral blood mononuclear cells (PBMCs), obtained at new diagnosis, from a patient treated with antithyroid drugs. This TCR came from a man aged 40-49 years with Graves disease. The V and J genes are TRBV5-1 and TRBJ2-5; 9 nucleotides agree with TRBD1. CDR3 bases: TGCGCCAGCAGCTTGGGCGGGACAGGGACATTGGAGACCCAGTACTTC. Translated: CASSLGGTGTLETQYF. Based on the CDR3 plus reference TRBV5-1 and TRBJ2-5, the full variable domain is KAGVTQTPRYLIKTRGQQVTLSCSPISGHRSVSWYQQTPGQGLQFLFEYFSETQRNKGNFPGRFSGRQFSNSRSEMNVSTLELGDSALYLCASSLGGTGTLETQYFGPGTRLLVL.